Presented here are 9 T cell receptor beta chains from one specimen sequenced in a study of response to subunit inactivated influenza vaccine. TCRdb passed the RT-PCR reads through MiXCR, listing each CDR3 protein once. The sample includes just under 550,000 distinct CDR3 sequences, roughly 25% of them seen just once. The same data also went into a second study, on T cells expressing NK-cell markers. Per that study: Generation of TCR beta cDNA was performed by 5'RACE template switching incorporating UMIs.

The sequences come from CD4+ T cells sorted from PBMCs, collected approximately 12 days after vaccination. These receptors all come from a man between 45 and 60 years old who received an inactivated influenza vaccine.

The chain is built from TRBV7-9 and TRBJ2-2, with D unresolved. Germline CDR1 and CDR2: SEHNR and FQNEAQ (reference sequence). CDR3 length: 15 amino acids. V dropped 6 bases and J dropped 6 bases, with 17 bases sitting between them. The CDR3 DNA follows: TGTGCCAGCAGTCCATGGCGAGTAAGGGCCGGGGAGCTGTTTTTT. This translates into CASSPWRVRAGELFF.

The CDR3, as DNA: TGCGCCAGCAGCCTCAGGACTAGCTCATCCGGGGAGCTGTTTTTT. Amino acids: CASSLRTSSSGELFF. The chain joins TRBV5-1 to TRBJ2-2, with 8 bases aligning to TRBD2. This CDR3 contains 15 residues. V dropped 4 bases and J dropped 6; count of bases not matched to a gene: 8. The germline gives CDR1 SGHRS, CDR2 YFSETQ.

The rearrangement links TRBV3-1 to TRBJ2-5; possibly TRBD2 for D (6 bases). This CDR3 contains 15 residues. Germline CDR1 is LGHDT and CDR2 is YNNKEL (reference sequence). The V end was cut by 4 bases, the J end by 1 base, with 13 bases between. The CDR3 sequence is CASSLRGGFQETQYF. CDR3 DNA sequence: TGTGCCAGCAGCCTGCGGGGCGGGTTCCAAGAGACCCAGTACTTC.

The chain recombines TRBV6-1 with TRBJ1-6, with no clear D. The CDR3 has 13 residues. With 7 bases removed from V and 5 bases from J, the gap between germline ends came to 9 bases. From germline, CDR1 is MNHNS and CDR2 SASEGT. The CDR3 coding sequence is TGTGCCAGCACCCCCGCAGATAATTCACCCCTCCACTTT. This codes for CASTPADNSPLHF.

This sequence joins TRBV5-1 and TRBJ1-1, with TRBD1 identical over 7 bases. With 2 bases clipped from V and 8 bases from J, the junction kept 6 bases outside the gene matches. The CDR3 runs 13 residues. In germline, CDR1 is SGHRS, CDR2 YFSETQ. CDR3 nucleotides: TGCGCCAGCAGCTTAACAGGGGCCGGGGAAGCTTTCTTT. This codes for CASSLTGAGEAFF.

The chain uses TRBV10-3 and TRBJ2-2, with D perhaps being TRBD1 or TRBD2 (5 bases each). The CDR3 has 15 residues. The germline gives CDR1 ENHRY, CDR2 SYGVKD. Trimming pared 6 bases from V and 0 bases from J, leaving 11 bases between. DNA for the CDR3: TGTGCCATCAGCCCCCGGGACCCGAACACCGGGGAGCTGTTTTTT. It encodes CAISPRDPNTGELFF.

This rearrangement joins TRBV28 to TRBJ2-7; 8 nucleotides agree with TRBD2. V gave up 6 bases and J gave up 1 base; unmatched junction bases: 8. The CDR3 consists of 15 residues. Germline CDR1 reads MDHEN; CDR2 reads SYDVKM. CDR3 nucleotides: TGTGCCAGCAGCATAGCGGGACAAGTGTCCTACGAGCAGTACTTC. Protein product: CASSIAGQVSYEQYF. Looking up the rest from reference TRBV28 and TRBJ2-7 gives the full variable domain: DVKVTQSSRYLVKRTGEKVFLECVQDMDHENMFWYRQDPGLGLRLIYFSYDVKMKEKGDIPEGYSVSREKKERFSLILESASTNQTSMYLCASSIAGQVSYEQYFGPGTRLTVT.

CDR3 residues: CASSYRRVRECTGELFF. In nucleotides, the CDR3 is TGTGCCAGCAGTTACCGGCGGGTGCGGGAGTGTACCGGGGAGCTGTTTTTT. The rearrangement links TRBV6-9 to TRBJ2-2; 7 bases align to TRBD2. The germline gives CDR1 MNHGY, CDR2 SVAAGI. The CDR3 length is 17 residues. The V segment lost 3 bases and the J segment 5 bases; nucleotides outside the gene matches: 12.

This clonotype has a handful of counts. The chain has TRBV7-9 and TRBJ2-7; D is uncertain. The CDR3 is made up of 14 amino acids. V was cut by 1 base and J by 0 bases, with 7 bases left in between. Per germline, CDR1 SEHNR and CDR2 FQNEAQ (reference sequence). In DNA, the CDR3 is TGTGCCAGCAGCTTAGGGACCCGCTCCTACGAGCAGTACTTC. Translating it yields CASSLGTRSYEQYF.